This T cell receptor (beta chain) was sequenced during a study of post-analysis software for immune sequencing data. Study-level findings and limits: In patients, TRBV5-6, TRBV5-1 and TRBV20-1 belonged to four or five TRBV segments found more frequently than in controls.

Tagging with unique molecular identifiers was a feature of the TCR beta cDNA libraries. TCRdb reprocessed the PCR reads with MiXCR, giving one entry per CDR3 protein. Of 740,000 or so distinct CDR3 sequences listed, roughly half were seen once; the top ten hold about 4.8%. CDR1 is SQVTM and CDR2 is ANQGSEA in the germline V gene. Trimming stripped 7 bases from V and 7 bases from J, with 17 bases between. This CDR3 spans 13 amino acids. This clonotype was observed a single time. Its antigen is as yet unknown. This sequence was found in a girl aged 10-17 years with multiple sclerosis. The chain employs TRBV29-1 and TRBJ2-1; D perhaps matches TRBD2 (5 bases). The sequenced material came from blood. The CDR3 sequence: CSADEGSVNEQFF. The CDR3 region has the DNA TGCAGCGCCGATGAGGGTAGCGTGAATGAGCAGTTCTTC.